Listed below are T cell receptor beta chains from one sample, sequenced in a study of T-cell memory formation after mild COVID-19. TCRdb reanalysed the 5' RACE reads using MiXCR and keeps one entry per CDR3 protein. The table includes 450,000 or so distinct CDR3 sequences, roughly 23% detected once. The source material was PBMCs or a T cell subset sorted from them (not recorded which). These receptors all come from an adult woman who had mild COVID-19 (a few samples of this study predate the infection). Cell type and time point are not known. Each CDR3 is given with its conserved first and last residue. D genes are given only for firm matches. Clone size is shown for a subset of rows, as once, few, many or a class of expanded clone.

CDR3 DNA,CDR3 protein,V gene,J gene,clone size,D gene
TGCAGCGCTCACACAGATACGCAGTATTTT,CSAHTDTQYF,TRBV29-1,TRBJ2-3,once,NA
TGCAGCGTTGGGTTTGCTTTCTTT,CSVGFAFF,TRBV29-1,TRBJ1-1,NA,NA
TGTGCCAGCAGCCCCCCAGTCTTGATGGGCCAAGAGACCCAGTACTTC,CASSPPVLMGQETQYF,TRBV7-9,TRBJ2-5,NA,NA
TGTGCCTGGACGGCCAGAATAGCGGGAGCGAACATTCAGTACTTC,CAWTARIAGANIQYF,TRBV30,TRBJ2-4,NA,TRBD2
TGCGCCAGCAGCCCATCGGAGTTTAATGAAAAACTGTTTTTT,CASSPSEFNEKLFF,TRBV5-1,TRBJ1-4,NA,NA
TGTGCCAGCGACCAGGGGGTCGGCGGGGAGCTGTTTTTT,CASDQGVGGELFF,TRBV19,TRBJ2-2,NA,TRBD1
TGCAGCGTTGAAGATCCCCCCTACGAGCAGTACTTC,CSVEDPPYEQYF,TRBV29-1,TRBJ2-7,few,NA
TGTGCCAGCGGCGAGGTGGGGGATCCCCCTTACGAGCAGTACTTC,CASGEVGDPPYEQYF,TRBV3-1,TRBJ2-7,few,NA
TGTGCCAGCAGTCCACTAGCGGGGGGCCTAAGTGAGCAGTTCTTC,CASSPLAGGLSEQFF,TRBV12-3/TRBV12-4,TRBJ2-1,few,TRBD2
TGTGCCAGCAGCCAACGACAGGGAATGGTTTACAATGAGCAGTTCTTC,CASSQRQGMVYNEQFF,TRBV12-3/TRBV12-4,TRBJ2-1,few,TRBD1
TGCGCCAGCAGCCAAGATTCGGCAGGGGGCGCGAGGAGAAGCAATCAGCACCAGCATTTT,CASSQDSAGGARRSNQHQHF,TRBV4-1,TRBJ1-5,NA,TRBD1
TGTGCCAGCAGTTGGGGGGCGCAGGGGGACACTGAAGCTTTCTTT,CASSWGAQGDTEAFF,TRBV12-3/TRBV12-4,TRBJ1-1,NA,TRBD1
TGTGCCACCAGCGGGGACAAAAACTATAATTCACCCCTCCACTTT,CATSGDKNYNSPLHF,TRBV15,TRBJ1-6,NA,NA
TGTGCCAGCAGTTCCCCCGGGACTAGCGGCTACACCTTC,CASSSPGTSGYTF,TRBV12-3/TRBV12-4,TRBJ1-2,few,NA
TGTGCCAGCTCACCAAAAGGGACAGGGGCGACAGATACGCAGTATTTT,CASSPKGTGATDTQYF,TRBV18,TRBJ2-3,NA,TRBD1
TGTGCCAGCAGCCGCCGGGGAGGGGGTCAGGCCATTCAGTACTTC,CASSRRGGGQAIQYF,TRBV7-2,TRBJ2-4,few,NA
TGCGCCAGCAGCTTGGGTGATGGGGCGCGGGGCTACACCTTC,CASSLGDGARGYTF,TRBV5-1,TRBJ1-2,few,NA
TGCGCCAGCAGCCAACCTGGGACGGCTAGCACAGATACGCAGTATTTT,CASSQPGTASTDTQYF,TRBV5-1,TRBJ2-3,many,NA
TGTGCCAGCAGGACGATCTTGGACAGGGCTACTGGAAAACTGTTTTTT,CASRTILDRATGKLFF,TRBV12-3/TRBV12-4,TRBJ1-4,few,TRBD1
TGTGCCAGCACCCCGGAGGGGGAGTTGGAGACCCAGTACTTC,CASTPEGELETQYF,TRBV5-6,TRBJ2-5,NA,NA
TGTGCCAGCAGCTTAGGGATCATGGCGGGAGGGATCCAAGAGACCCAGTACTTC,CASSLGIMAGGIQETQYF,TRBV7-2,TRBJ2-5,NA,TRBD2
TGTGCCAGCAGCTTAGCAGGGTATGGGGCCAACGTCCTGACTTTC,CASSLAGYGANVLTF,TRBV7-9,TRBJ2-6,few,NA
TGTGCCTGCAGCACGCCTGGGGCCAACGTCCTGACTTTC,CACSTPGANVLTF,TRBV6-5,TRBJ2-6,NA,NA
TGCGCCAGCAGCGGGGGTATAACGGCGAACACCGGGGAGCTGTTTTTT,CASSGGITANTGELFF,TRBV5-1,TRBJ2-2,NA,NA
TGTGCCAGCAGGCCTTACGGGGAGGGGTTAGGGGAGCTGTTTTTT,CASRPYGEGLGELFF,TRBV27,TRBJ2-2,few,TRBD2
TGCGCCAGCAGTTTCGGACAGGGATGGGAGACCCAGTACTTC,CASSFGQGWETQYF,TRBV5-1,TRBJ2-5,NA,TRBD1
TGTGCCAGCAGCCAATTCCTTCCTAGCACAACAGAGCAGTTCTTC,CASSQFLPSTTEQFF,TRBV4-2,TRBJ2-1,NA,NA